The 22 T cell receptor beta chains reported below all come from one sample, sequenced in a study of radiation and T cells in renal cell carcinoma. The protocol was immunoSEQ multiplex PCR, while the TCRdb copy is restricted to in-frame clones and leaves out a portion. The sample lists tens of thousands of clones; 75% to 85% were seen once. Time point here: blood 2 weeks post-SBRT. Treatment here: 15 Gy SBRT to primary tumor, nephrectomy 4 weeks later. This sample comprised blood, obtained from a patient whose treatment included radiotherapy and nephrectomy. All receptors derive from a woman aged 70-85 years with renal cell carcinoma.

The V call is TRBV5-4, the J call TRBJ2-7; no definite D call. Trimming shortened V by 0 bases and J by 2 bases, and 9 bases separated the two germline ends. The germline CDR1 and CDR2 sequences are SGHNT and YYREEE (reference sequence). The CDR3 length is 14 residues. The CDR3 DNA reads as TGTGCCAGCAGCTTGGTCGGCGAGGCCTACGAGCAGTACTTC. It translates to CASSLVGEAYEQYF.

This chain connects TRBV19 to TRBJ2-7; possible D gene TRBD2, 6 bases. The CDR3 totals 16 residues. Per germline, CDR1 LNHDA and CDR2 SQIVND (reference sequence). The V end was cut by 6 bases, the J end by 2 bases, with 20 bases between. The CDR3 region has the DNA TGTGCCAGTAGCCCCGGGGCTAGCGTGTCTACCTACGAGCAGTACTTC. Translated, it gives CASSPGASVSTYEQYF.

The V call is TRBV5-1, the J call TRBJ2-7; TRBD1 aligns across 9 bases. Germline CDR1 is SGHRS and CDR2 is YFSETQ. The trim removed 2 bases at V and 0 bases at J, leaving 6 bases unmatched. The CDR3 is 16 residues long. DNA of the CDR3: TGCGCCAGCAGCTTCTCCCCGGGACAGGGCTCCTACGAGCAGTACTTC. This sequence encodes CASSFSPGQGSYEQYF. Looking up the rest from reference TRBV5-1 and TRBJ2-7 gives the full variable domain: KAGVTQTPRYLIKTRGQQVTLSCSPISGHRSVSWYQQTPGQGLQFLFEYFSETQRNKGNFPGRFSGRQFSNSRSEMNVSTLELGDSALYLCASSFSPGQGSYEQYFGPGTRLTVT.

The chain recombines TRBV9 with TRBJ1-4, with TRBD1 matching 8 bases. CDR1 and CDR2 from the germline V gene are SGDLS and YYNGEE. The CDR3 has 16 amino acids. The V segment lost 3 bases and the J segment 5 bases; nucleotides outside the gene matches: 9. CDR3 bases: TGTGCCAGCAGCGAAATACCAGGGGGCGGGAATGAAAAACTGTTTTTT. It specifies CASSEIPGGGNEKLFF.

This clone occurred once. This chain links TRBV7-8 with TRBJ2-5, with 7 nucleotides matching TRBD2. CDR1 and CDR2 (germline): SGHVS, FQNEAQ. With 3 bases clipped from V and 3 bases from J, the junction kept 4 bases outside the gene matches. The CDR3 extends over 14 amino acids. Here the CDR3 reads CASSLGLAEETQYF. CDR3 DNA: TGTGCCAGCAGCTTGGGGCTAGCGGAAGAGACCCAGTACTTC.

This clone has a count of ten or more. This chain connects TRBV19 to TRBJ1-1; tentatively, D is TRBD1 (5 bases). V gave up 4 bases and J gave up 3 bases, with 12 bases separating them. Per germline, CDR1 LNHDA and CDR2 SQIVND (reference sequence). The CDR3 consists of 14 residues. CDR3 sequence: CASSSRGGDTEAFF. As DNA, the CDR3 is TGTGCCAGTAGTAGCCGGGGCGGCGACACTGAAGCTTTCTTT.

The CDR3 loop is CASTQVAGDTEAFF. In DNA form, the CDR3 reads TGTGCCAGCACCCAGGTGGCAGGGGACACTGAAGCTTTCTTT. The chain links TRBV7-9 to TRBJ1-1; D may be TRBD1 (6 bases). V lost 7 bases to trimming and J lost 3 bases, with 15 bases between them. The CDR3 consists of 14 residues. Germline V gene sequence: CDR1 SEHNR, CDR2 FQNEAQ (reference sequence).

V is TRBV28 and J is TRBJ2-4; D is possibly TRBD1 or TRBD2 (5 bases each). The CDR3 length is 14 residues. V lost 3 bases and J lost 6, with 12 bases in between. Germline V gene lookup returns CDR1 MDHEN and CDR2 SYDVKM. CDR3 sequence reads: CASSFGGPINIQYF. CDR3 bases: TGTGCCAGCAGTTTTGGGGGACCGATAAACATTCAGTACTTC.

The J gene is TRBJ1-2, the V gene TRBV5-1; 7 bases align to TRBD1. J was trimmed by 8 bases and V by 4 bases; bases with no gene match: 14. The CDR3 runs to 15 residues. Looked up from germline, CDR1 is SGHRS and CDR2 is YFSETQ. Here the CDR3 reads CASSPGTAGGAGYTF. In nucleotides, the CDR3 is TGCGCCAGCAGCCCCGGGACAGCTGGGGGGGCGGGCTACACCTTC.

The chain recombines TRBV7-9 with TRBJ2-7, with 9 bases aligning to TRBD2. Germline loops: CDR1 SEHNR, CDR2 FQNEAQ (reference sequence). The CDR3 covers 14 residues. V lost 4 bases to trimming and J lost 2 bases; unmatched junction nucleotides: 3. CDR3 region: CASSSLAGTYEQYF. CDR3 sequence (DNA): TGTGCCAGCAGCTCCCTAGCGGGGACCTACGAGCAGTACTTC.

V gene TRBV5-8 combines with J gene TRBJ2-3; tentative D call: TRBD2 (6 bases). V shed 6 bases and J shed 0 bases, with 17 bases lying between them. Germline V lookup: CDR1 SGHTS, CDR2 YDEGEE. The CDR3 contains 16 residues. The CDR3 sequence is CASNPRDWSSTDTQYF. In DNA form, the CDR3 reads TGTGCCAGCAACCCAAGGGACTGGTCAAGCACAGATACGCAGTATTTT.

This chain uses TRBV5-4 with TRBJ2-3; 10 bases fit TRBD1. The CDR3 consists of 14 residues. The J segment lost 3 bases and the V segment lost 7 bases, leaving 5 bases of the junction unmatched. Germline values: CDR1 SGHNT, CDR2 YYREEE (reference sequence). In DNA form, the CDR3 reads TGTGCCAGCTCGGACAGGGGGGTGACAGATACGCAGTATTTT. Its translation: CASSDRGVTDTQYF.

The chain couples TRBV19 to TRBJ1-2; D might be TRBD1 (5 bases). The ends were cut back, 6 bases at V and 7 bases at J, with 21 bases in the middle. This CDR3 spans 15 amino acids. The germline gives CDR1 LNHDA, CDR2 SQIVND (reference sequence). The CDR3 sequence: CASSTERDLTTGYTF. The CDR3 bases are TGTGCCAGTAGCACCGAAAGGGACCTTACCACTGGCTACACCTTC.

This rearrangement joins TRBV9 to TRBJ1-4; 8 positions agree with TRBD1. There are 14 residues in the CDR3. Germline CDR1 SGDLS, CDR2 YYNGEE. The trim removed 4 bases at V and 5 bases at J, leaving 4 bases unmatched. The CDR3 region is CASSIGQGNEKLFF. Here the CDR3 DNA reads TGTGCCAGCAGCATTGGACAGGGAAATGAAAAACTGTTTTTT.

This clone is a singleton in its sample. V and J are TRBV7-8 and TRBJ1-1; D is unclear. The CDR3 covers 14 residues. The V gene lost 1 base and the J gene lost 6 bases, with 12 bases spanning the gap. Germline lookup yields CDR1 SGHVS and CDR2 FQNEAQ. In DNA, the CDR3 is TGTGCCAGCAGCTTAGGGGGTAAAGTCGCTGAAGCTTTCTTT. It specifies CASSLGGKVAEAFF.

The gene calls are TRBV5-1 and TRBJ2-6; a possible D gene is TRBD1 (6 bases). This CDR3 has 18 residues. The germline V and J ends were trimmed by 4 bases and 0 bases, with 17 bases remaining between them. Germline CDR1 is SGHRS and CDR2 is YFSETQ. The CDR3, as DNA: TGCGCCAGCAGCAACGGACAGCCACTATACTCTGGGGCCAACGTCCTGACTTTC. This codes for CASSNGQPLYSGANVLTF.

J is TRBJ1-3 and V is TRBV4-1; 7 nucleotides align to TRBD1. This CDR3 has 16 amino acids. With V trimmed by 5 bases and J by 0 bases, 7 bases remained unmatched. Germline assignment: CDR1 MGHRA and CDR2 YSYEKL. The CDR3 nucleotides read TGCGCCAGCAGCATAGGGACAGCCCCCTCTGGAAACACCATATATTTT. It specifies CASSIGTAPSGNTIYF.

This clone was observed once. The rearrangement joins TRBV7-2 to TRBJ1-2, with D unresolved. Germline V gene lookup returns CDR1 SGHTA and CDR2 FQGNSA. Deletions cut 0 bases from V and 8 bases from J, with 13 bases between. This CDR3 has 14 amino acids. The CDR3 coding sequence is TGTGCCAGCAGCTTAGCGCCGAAAGTAGGGGGCTACACCTTC. Amino acid sequence: CASSLAPKVGGYTF.

The chain links TRBV7-2 to TRBJ1-1, with 8 bases that match TRBD1. V dropped 3 bases and J dropped 6; count of bases not matched to a gene: 9. This CDR3 spans 15 amino acids. Germline assignment: CDR1 SGHTA and CDR2 FQGNSA. The CDR3 region has the DNA TGTGCCAGCAGCTTCTTTGGGGACAGGAGAGCTGAAGCTTTCTTT. Translation gives CASSFFGDRRAEAFF.

As DNA, the CDR3 is TGCGCCAGCAGCCACTTGGGACGGCGAAATCAGCCCCAGCATTTT. Protein product: CASSHLGRRNQPQHF. This chain joins TRBV4-1 and TRBJ1-5, with a weak D call TRBD1 (5 bases). The ends were cut back, 3 bases at V and 4 bases at J, with 13 bases in the middle. Looked up from germline, CDR1 is MGHRA and CDR2 is YSYEKL. The CDR3 is made up of 15 amino acids.

This chain links TRBV5-1 with TRBJ2-3, with D perhaps TRBD2 (7 bases). This CDR3 comprises 16 residues. Between the trimmed V and J ends, which lost 1 base and 1 base, there was a span of 13 bases. Germline values: CDR1 SGHRS, CDR2 YFSETQ. CDR3 residues: CASSLISGGGTDTQYF. The CDR3 DNA reads as TGCGCCAGCAGCTTGATTTCGGGGGGCGGCACAGATACGCAGTATTTT.

This clone appeared a single time. The chain uses TRBV6-7 and TRBJ2-2, with D unclear. TRBV6-7 is designated an ORF whose function remains uncertain. The CDR3 length is 16 residues. The germline V and J ends were trimmed by 0 bases and 3 bases, with 11 bases remaining between them. The CDR3 coding sequence is TGTGCCAGCAGTTACTCGTATTCCACCGACACCGGGGAGCTGTTTTTT. It encodes CASSYSYSTDTGELFF.